The 30 T cell receptor beta chains listed next were all sequenced from one sample in a study of CD8 T cells in Susac syndrome. RNA totalling about 0.5 to 1 ug underwent reverse transcription with random hexamers. Each CDR3 protein gets one entry after TCRdb re-called the immunoSEQ multiplex PCR reads with MiXCR. The sample holds some 260,000 distinct CDR3 sequences; 80% to 90% are singletons and the top ten take over 0.1%. The sequenced sample consisted of CD8+ T cells from PBMCs. These receptors were obtained from a human donor with multiple sclerosis.

V and J are TRBV28 and TRBJ2-7; TRBD1 might be the D (7 bases). The CDR3 has 13 residues. V lost 8 bases, J lost 6 bases, and 17 bases lay in between. In germline, CDR1 is MDHEN, CDR2 SYDVKM. CDR3 bases: TGTGCCAGCCTATTGGAGGGGGCGTCCGAGCAGTACTTC. Protein: CASLLEGASEQYF. Looking up the rest from reference TRBV28 and TRBJ2-7 gives the full variable domain: DVKVTQSSRYLVKRTGEKVFLECVQDMDHENMFWYRQDPGLGLRLIYFSYDVKMKEKGDIPEGYSVSREKKERFSLILESASTNQTSMYLCASLLEGASEQYFGPGTRLTVT.

This chain connects TRBV7-2 to TRBJ2-2; TRBD2 is a possible D gene (6 bases). V was clipped by 1 base and J by 4 bases, with 16 bases between them. The CDR3 has 17 residues. The germline V gene encodes CDR1 SGHTA and CDR2 FQGNSA. This chain's CDR3 is CASSLGWEAGLTGELFF. For the CDR3, the DNA is TGTGCCAGCAGCTTAGGGTGGGAAGCGGGTCTCACCGGGGAGCTGTTTTTT.

The genes are TRBV30 and TRBJ1-5, with D maybe TRBD1 (6 bases). Germline V gene lookup returns CDR1 GTSNPN and CDR2 SVGIG (reference sequence). Deletions cut 2 bases from V and 5 bases from J, with 10 bases between. CDR3 size: 13 residues. CDR3 amino acids: CAWSSQGHQPQHF. CDR3 DNA: TGTGCCTGGAGTTCGCAGGGGCATCAGCCCCAGCATTTT.

This chain joins TRBV30 and TRBJ2-3; no firm D call. Germline V CDR1 and CDR2: GTSNPN, SVGIG (reference sequence). The V end was cut by 8 bases, the J end by 8 bases, with 11 bases between. This CDR3 has 10 residues. In DNA, the CDR3 is TGTGCCGCCTACTTTGGTACGCAGTATTTT. This translates into CAAYFGTQYF.

V gene TRBV4-1 combines with J gene TRBJ1-6, with TRBD1 as a possible D gene (5 bases). Trimming removed 1 base from V and 6 bases from J, with 19 bases in between. Germline CDR1 is MGHRA and CDR2 is YSYEKL. This CDR3 spans 18 amino acids. CDR3 coding DNA: TGCGCCAGCAGCCAAGGAACTATTCGGCAGGGACCTAATTCACCCCTCCACTTT. It specifies CASSQGTIRQGPNSPLHF.

The genes are TRBV19 and TRBJ1-1; D might be TRBD1 (5 bases). The CDR3 covers 14 residues. The V and J ends lost 5 bases and 5 bases respectively, with 15 bases between them. Germline CDR1 and CDR2: LNHDA and SQIVND (reference sequence). CDR3 residues: CASSGDGEETEAFF. The CDR3 DNA is TGTGCCAGTAGTGGGGACGGAGAAGAAACTGAAGCTTTCTTT.

This clonotype was seen only once. V is TRBV27 and J is TRBJ2-3; TRBD2 is a possible D gene (5 bases). This CDR3 has 15 amino acids. The V gene lost 1 base and the J gene lost 6 bases, with 14 bases spanning the gap. Germline assignment: CDR1 MNHEY and CDR2 SMNVEV (reference sequence). The CDR3 DNA is TGTGCCAGCAGTTTATTGGTGGGAGCCGAGGATACGCAGTATTTT. It specifies CASSLLVGAEDTQYF.

CDR3 sequence reads: CASSSGPEISYEQYF. The CDR3 region has the DNA TGTGCCAGCAGTTCTGGTCCGGAAATCTCCTACGAGCAGTACTTC. The V gene is TRBV28, the J gene TRBJ2-7; D not certain. The germline V gene encodes CDR1 MDHEN and CDR2 SYDVKM. V was trimmed by 4 bases and J by 0 bases, leaving 13 bases between them. This CDR3 is built from 15 residues. Full variable domain (outside the CDR3, taken from reference TRBV28 and TRBJ2-7): DVKVTQSSRYLVKRTGEKVFLECVQDMDHENMFWYRQDPGLGLRLIYFSYDVKMKEKGDIPEGYSVSREKKERFSLILESASTNQTSMYLCASSSGPEISYEQYFGPGTRLTVT.

The CDR3 region has the DNA TGCGCCAGCAGCCAAGATTGGCTAGCAGAGAACACCGGGGAGCTGTTTTTT. Amino acids: CASSQDWLAENTGELFF. This chain links TRBV4-1 with TRBJ2-2; D might be TRBD2 (5 bases). CDR3 length equals 17 residues. Germline lookup yields CDR1 MGHRA and CDR2 YSYEKL. Trimming removed 0 bases at V and 1 base at J, with 12 bases between.

The rearrangement links TRBV4-2 to TRBJ2-7; D is possibly TRBD1 (6 bases). CDR1 and CDR2 (germline): LGHNA, YNFKEQ. The CDR3 runs 16 residues. The ends were cut back, 0 bases at V and 4 bases at J, with 16 bases in the middle. The CDR3 spells CASSQDKGTNFYEQYF. The DNA for the CDR3 is TGTGCCAGCAGCCAAGATAAGGGGACAAACTTTTACGAGCAGTACTTC.

The genes are TRBV28 and TRBJ2-3, with TRBD2 matching over 7 bases. The trim removed 3 bases at V and 2 bases at J, leaving 11 bases unmatched. The CDR3 runs 17 residues. The germline gives CDR1 MDHEN, CDR2 SYDVKM. The CDR3 DNA is TGTGCCAGCAGTTTGTGGCGTCTAGCGGACTCCACAGATACGCAGTATTTT. Encoded protein: CASSLWRLADSTDTQYF.

The V call is TRBV27, the J call TRBJ2-7; 8 positions agree with TRBD2. CDR1 and CDR2 from the germline V gene are MNHEY and SMNVEV (reference sequence). V lost 5 bases and J lost 0; bases outside the gene matches: 15. This CDR3 region has 18 residues. The CDR3, as DNA: TGTGCCAGCAGTCGGCAGACTTCCGGGACTAGGGTCTCCTACGAGCAGTACTTC. Protein sequence: CASSRQTSGTRVSYEQYF.

This clonotype came up once. The V gene is TRBV10-3, the J gene TRBJ2-1; D perhaps matches TRBD2 (7 bases). Per germline, CDR1 ENHRY and CDR2 SYGVKD. The CDR3 runs 15 residues. V was shortened by 5 bases and J by 4 bases, with 15 bases between the two germline ends. The CDR3 DNA reads as TGTGCCATCAGTATCTACAGGGAGGGTTACAATGAGCAGTTCTTC. Amino acid sequence: CAISIYREGYNEQFF.

This chain uses TRBV12-2 with TRBJ2-7; the table names TRBD2, a call not compared with the DNA. TRBV12-2 is shown as a pseudogene. The CDR3 contains 17 residues. The CDR3 loop is CASRLARLGTRFYEQYF. The CDR3 nucleotides read TGTGCAAGTCGCTTAGCGAGGTTGGGGACTAGATTCTACGAGCAGTACTTC.

As to this clonotype: The junction does not match germline at one end; this may be a read error. This chain joins TRBV28 and TRBJ2-6, with D perhaps assigned TRBD1 or TRBD2 (5 bases each). CDR3 length equals 17 residues. Germline V gene lookup returns CDR1 MDHEN and CDR2 SYDVKM. CDR3 in amino acids: CASSLVIGASGANVLTF. The CDR3 nucleotides are TGTGCCAGCAGTCTAGTTATCGGGGCTTCTGGTGCCAACGTCCTGACTTTC.

The rearrangement joins TRBV6-5 to TRBJ1-1; D gene unclear. Germline values: CDR1 MNHEY, CDR2 SVGAGI. This CDR3 comprises 14 residues. Trimming pared 2 bases from V and 1 base from J, leaving 8 bases between. The CDR3 nucleotides are TGTGCCAGCAGTTACAGGGAGGGGAACACTGAAGCTTTCTTT. It codes for CASSYREGNTEAFF.

The chain links TRBV28 to TRBJ2-7; D gene uncertain. The CDR3 is 13 amino acids. V was trimmed by 4 bases and J by 3 bases, leaving 10 bases between them. The germline V gene has CDR1 MDHEN and CDR2 SYDVKM. This CDR3 is CASSYHQRYEQYF. The CDR3 nucleotides are TGTGCCAGCAGTTATCACCAACGCTACGAGCAGTACTTC. Full variable domain (outside the CDR3, taken from reference TRBV28 and TRBJ2-7): DVKVTQSSRYLVKRTGEKVFLECVQDMDHENMFWYRQDPGLGLRLIYFSYDVKMKEKGDIPEGYSVSREKKERFSLILESASTNQTSMYLCASSYHQRYEQYFGPGTRLTVT.

This clonotype was seen only once. This chain uses TRBV2 with TRBJ2-5; 10 bases fit TRBD1. V shed 7 bases, J shed 1 base, and the junction held 3 bases outside the gene matches. CDR1 is SNHLY and CDR2 is FYNNEI in the germline V gene. CDR3 length: 14 residues. The CDR3 is CASIRDRGQETQYF. In nucleotides, the CDR3 is TGTGCCAGCATTCGGGACAGGGGCCAAGAGACCCAGTACTTC.

The chain employs TRBV6-5 and TRBJ2-7, with a weak D call TRBD2 (5 bases). Germline CDR1 reads MNHEY; CDR2 reads SVGAGI. V was clipped by 0 bases and J by 0 bases, with 12 bases between them. The CDR3 loop spans 16 amino acids. Here the CDR3 DNA reads TGTGCCAGCAGTTACTCGGTGGGAGCGCGCTCCTACGAGCAGTACTTC. This codes for CASSYSVGARSYEQYF.

The chain carries TRBV12-3 or TRBV12-4 and TRBJ2-5; D possibly uses TRBD1 or TRBD2 (5 bases each). Trimming stripped 3 bases from V and 2 bases from J, with 10 bases between. The CDR3 loop spans 14 amino acids. The CDR3 DNA follows: TGTGCCAGCAGTTTGGGACGAGAACAAGAGACCCAGTACTTC. The encoded protein is CASSLGREQETQYF.

J is TRBJ2-7 and V is TRBV7-8, with D possibly TRBD2 on 6 matching bases. CDR1 is SGHVS and CDR2 is FQNEAQ in the germline V gene. Trimming removed 3 bases from V and 2 bases from J, with 14 bases in between. The CDR3 has 15 residues. The CDR3 region has the DNA TGTGCCAGCAGCTTTTGGGGGGTAAAACCCTACGAGCAGTACTTC. It yields the protein CASSFWGVKPYEQYF.

The CDR3 sequence is CASSRGQGRGLGGQYF. The CDR3 nucleotides read TGTGCCAGCAGCCGCGGCCAGGGACGGGGCCTAGGGGGGCAGTACTTC. The V call is TRBV6-1, the J call TRBJ2-7; possibly TRBD1 for D (6 bases). CDR1 is MNHNS, CDR2 SASEGT, per germline. V lost 6 bases, J lost 9 bases, and 27 bases lay in between. This CDR3 has 16 amino acids.

The chain joins TRBV6-5 to TRBJ2-1, with 7 bases aligning to TRBD1. Unmatched junction bases numbered 0, after V lost 0 bases and J lost 4 bases. The CDR3 runs to 14 residues. CDR1 is MNHEY, CDR2 SVGAGI, per germline. The CDR3 DNA follows: TGTGCCAGCAGTTACTCGACAGGGTACAATGAGCAGTTCTTC. Translating it yields CASSYSTGYNEQFF.

The V gene is TRBV19, the J gene TRBJ1-1; perhaps TRBD1 as D (5 bases). Germline CDR1 LNHDA, CDR2 SQIVND (reference sequence). This CDR3 comprises 15 residues. The V gene lost 1 base and the J gene lost 1 base, with 10 bases spanning the gap. CDR3 DNA: TGTGCCAGTAGTATAGGGAGTGGGGGGAACACTGAAGCTTTCTTT. It translates to CASSIGSGGNTEAFF.

The chain combines TRBV6-6 with TRBJ1-2, with TRBD1 identical over 10 bases. CDR3 size: 15 residues. With V trimmed by 4 bases and J by 8 bases, 10 bases remained unmatched. Germline V gene data show CDR1 as MNHNY and CDR2 as SVGAGI (reference sequence). The DNA for the CDR3 is TGTGCCAGCAGTTCGTCTCGACAGGGGGCAGGAGGCTACACCTTC. Translation: CASSSSRQGAGGYTF.

This sequence joins TRBV7-9 and TRBJ1-5; D possibly corresponds to TRBD1 (6 bases). V lost 3 bases to trimming and J lost 4 bases, with 19 bases between them. Germline CDR1 and CDR2: SEHNR and FQNEAQ (reference sequence). The CDR3 runs 17 residues. The DNA for the CDR3 is TGTGCCAGCAGCTTTGGTGGCAGGGGAGTTGGGAATCAGCCCCAGCATTTT. Its translation is CASSFGGRGVGNQPQHF.

The V and J genes are TRBV30 and TRBJ1-1; D is possibly TRBD1 (6 bases). Trimming removed 1 base at V and 5 bases at J, with 14 bases between. CDR1 is GTSNPN and CDR2 is SVGIG in the germline V gene (reference sequence). The CDR3 is made up of 14 amino acids. The CDR3 reads CAWSGDNRRTEAFF. The CDR3 DNA reads as TGTGCCTGGAGTGGGGACAATCGGAGGACTGAAGCTTTCTTT.

The chain uses TRBV11-2 and TRBJ2-7, with 7 bases aligning to TRBD2. V lost 4 bases and J lost 2; bases outside the gene matches: 11. This CDR3 region has 16 residues. Germline CDR1 SGHAT, CDR2 FQNNGV. The CDR3 DNA is TGTGCCAGCAGCTCGGGCCTTGGCGGGGGAGCCTACGAGCAGTACTTC. Protein sequence: CASSSGLGGGAYEQYF.

The sample holds a few counts of this clonotype. This sequence joins TRBV7-6 and TRBJ2-7, with 7 bases matching TRBD1. The CDR3 runs 16 residues. V dropped 5 bases and J dropped 4; count of bases not matched to a gene: 14. The V gene's germline CDR1 is SGHVS and CDR2 FNYEAQ. The CDR3 region is CASSRLIGTERYEQYF. As DNA, the CDR3 is TGTGCCAGCAGCCGCCTCATCGGGACAGAGAGATACGAGCAGTACTTC.

The chain joins TRBV27 to TRBJ2-5; 10 bases agree with TRBD1. Germline V lookup: CDR1 MNHEY, CDR2 SMNVEV (reference sequence). Germline trimming cut 4 bases from V and 5 bases from J; bases unmatched to any gene: 7. This CDR3 contains 15 residues. CDR3 sequence (DNA): TGTGCCAGCAGTTCTACGGGGACAGGGGACGAGACCCAGTACTTC. Its protein product is CASSSTGTGDETQYF.